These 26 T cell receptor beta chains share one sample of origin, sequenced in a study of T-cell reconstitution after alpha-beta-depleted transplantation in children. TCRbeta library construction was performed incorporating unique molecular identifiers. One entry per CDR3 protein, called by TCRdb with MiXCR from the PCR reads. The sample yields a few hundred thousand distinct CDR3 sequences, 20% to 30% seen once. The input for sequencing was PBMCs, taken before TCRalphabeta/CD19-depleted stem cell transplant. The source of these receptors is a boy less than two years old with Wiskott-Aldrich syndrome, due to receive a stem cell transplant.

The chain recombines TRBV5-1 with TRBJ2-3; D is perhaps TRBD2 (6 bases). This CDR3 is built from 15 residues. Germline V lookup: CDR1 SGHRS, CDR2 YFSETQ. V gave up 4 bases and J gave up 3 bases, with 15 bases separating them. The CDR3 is CASSTQTSFTDTQYF. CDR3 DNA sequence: TGCGCCAGCAGCACGCAGACTAGTTTTACAGATACGCAGTATTTT.

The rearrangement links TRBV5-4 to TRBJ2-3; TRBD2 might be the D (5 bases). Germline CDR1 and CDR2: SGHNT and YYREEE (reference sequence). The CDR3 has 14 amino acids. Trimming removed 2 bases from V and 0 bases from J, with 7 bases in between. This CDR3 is CASSFSVSTDTQYF. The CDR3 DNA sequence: TGTGCCAGCAGCTTTAGCGTGAGCACAGATACGCAGTATTTT.

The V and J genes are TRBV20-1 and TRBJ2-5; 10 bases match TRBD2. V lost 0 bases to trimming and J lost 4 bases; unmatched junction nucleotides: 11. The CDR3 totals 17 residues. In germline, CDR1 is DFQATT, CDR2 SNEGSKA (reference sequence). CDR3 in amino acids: CSARDFSGRALGETQYF. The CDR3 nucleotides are TGCAGTGCTAGAGATTTCAGCGGGAGGGCCCTCGGAGAGACCCAGTACTTC.

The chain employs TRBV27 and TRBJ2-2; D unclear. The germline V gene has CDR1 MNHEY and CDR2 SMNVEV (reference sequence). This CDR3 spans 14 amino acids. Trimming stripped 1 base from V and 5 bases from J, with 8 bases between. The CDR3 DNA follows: TGTGCCAGCAGTTTATATCGGTTTACCGGGGAGCTGTTTTTT. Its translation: CASSLYRFTGELFF.

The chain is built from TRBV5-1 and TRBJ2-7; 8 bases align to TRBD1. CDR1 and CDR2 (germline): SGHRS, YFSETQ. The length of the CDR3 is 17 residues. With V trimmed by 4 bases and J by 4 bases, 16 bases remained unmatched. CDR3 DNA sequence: TGCGCCAGCAGCATGAGCCGACAGGGGCTGATCAGGTACGAGCAGTACTTC. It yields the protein CASSMSRQGLIRYEQYF.

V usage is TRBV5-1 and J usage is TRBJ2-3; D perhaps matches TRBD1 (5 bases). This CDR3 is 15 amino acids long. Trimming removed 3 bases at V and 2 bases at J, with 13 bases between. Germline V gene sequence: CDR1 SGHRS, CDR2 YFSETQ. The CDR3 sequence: CASSSKQAFTDTQYF. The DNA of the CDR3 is TGCGCCAGCAGCTCTAAACAGGCTTTCACAGATACGCAGTATTTT.

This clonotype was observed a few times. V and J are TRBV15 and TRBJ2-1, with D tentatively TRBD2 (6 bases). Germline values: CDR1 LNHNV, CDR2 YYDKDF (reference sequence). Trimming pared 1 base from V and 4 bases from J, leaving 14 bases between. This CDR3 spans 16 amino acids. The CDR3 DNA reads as TGTGCCACCAGCAGAGTTCTCATGAGCGGGTACAATGAGCAGTTCTTC. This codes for CATSRVLMSGYNEQFF.

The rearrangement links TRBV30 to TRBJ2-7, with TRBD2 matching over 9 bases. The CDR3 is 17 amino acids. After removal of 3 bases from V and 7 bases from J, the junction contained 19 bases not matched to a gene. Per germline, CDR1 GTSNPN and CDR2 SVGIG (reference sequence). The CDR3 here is CAWRSVSGRLSLGEQYF. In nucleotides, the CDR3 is TGTGCCTGGAGGAGCGTTAGCGGGAGACTCTCCCTCGGGGAGCAGTACTTC.

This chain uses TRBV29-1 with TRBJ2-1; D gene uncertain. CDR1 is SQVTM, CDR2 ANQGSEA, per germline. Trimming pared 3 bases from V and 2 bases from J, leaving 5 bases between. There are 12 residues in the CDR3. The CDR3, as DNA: TGCAGCGTTGACCGTGCCTACAATGAGCAGTTCTTC. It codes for CSVDRAYNEQFF.

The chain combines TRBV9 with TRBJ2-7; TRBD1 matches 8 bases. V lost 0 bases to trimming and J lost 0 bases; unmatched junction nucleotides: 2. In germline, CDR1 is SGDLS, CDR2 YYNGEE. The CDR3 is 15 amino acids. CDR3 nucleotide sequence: TGTGCCAGCAGCGTAGGGACAGGGAGCTCCTACGAGCAGTACTTC. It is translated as CASSVGTGSSYEQYF.

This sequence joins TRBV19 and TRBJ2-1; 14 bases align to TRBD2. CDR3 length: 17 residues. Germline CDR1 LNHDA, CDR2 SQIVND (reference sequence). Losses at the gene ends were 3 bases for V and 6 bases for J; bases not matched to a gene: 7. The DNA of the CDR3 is TGTGCCAGTAGTATCGGGACTAGCGGGAGAGTATCCAATGAGCAGTTCTTC. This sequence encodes CASSIGTSGRVSNEQFF. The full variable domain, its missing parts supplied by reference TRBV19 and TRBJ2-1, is DGGITQSPKYLFRKEGQNVTLSCEQNLNHDAMYWYRQDPGQGLRLIYYSQIVNDFQKGDIAEGYSVSREKKESFPLTVTSAQKNPTAFYLCASSIGTSGRVSNEQFFGPGTRLTVL.

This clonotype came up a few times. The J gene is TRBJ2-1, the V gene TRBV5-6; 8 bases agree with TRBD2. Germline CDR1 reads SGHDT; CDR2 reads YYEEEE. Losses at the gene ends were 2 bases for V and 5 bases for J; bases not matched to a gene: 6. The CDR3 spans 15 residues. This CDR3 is CASSFRTSRDNEQFF. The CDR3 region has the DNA TGTGCCAGCAGCTTCCGGACTAGCCGAGACAATGAGCAGTTCTTC. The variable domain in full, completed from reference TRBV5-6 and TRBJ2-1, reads DAGVTQSPTHLIKTRGQQVTLRCSPKSGHDTVSWYQQALGQGPQFIFQYYEEEERQRGNFPDRFSGHQFPNYSSELNVNALLLGDSALYLCASSFRTSRDNEQFFGPGTRLTVL.

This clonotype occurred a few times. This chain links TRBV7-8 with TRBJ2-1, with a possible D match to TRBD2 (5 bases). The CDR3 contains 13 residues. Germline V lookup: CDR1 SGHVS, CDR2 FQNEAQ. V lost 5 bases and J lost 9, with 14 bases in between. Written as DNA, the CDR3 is TGTGCCAGCAGCAGGCGGGTTAATTTTGAGCAGTTCTTC. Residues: CASSRRVNFEQFF.

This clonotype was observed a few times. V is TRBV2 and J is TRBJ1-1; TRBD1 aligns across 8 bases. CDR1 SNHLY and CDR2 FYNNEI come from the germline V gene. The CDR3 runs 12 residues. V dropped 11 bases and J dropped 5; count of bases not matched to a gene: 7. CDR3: CAGKQGGTEAFF. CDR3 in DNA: TGTGCCGGGAAACAGGGGGGAACTGAAGCTTTCTTT.

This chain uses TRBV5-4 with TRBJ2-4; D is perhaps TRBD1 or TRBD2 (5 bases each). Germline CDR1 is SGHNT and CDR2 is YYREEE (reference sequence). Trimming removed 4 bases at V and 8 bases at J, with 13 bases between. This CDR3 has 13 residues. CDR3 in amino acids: CASSAAMGDIQYF. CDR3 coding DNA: TGTGCCAGCAGCGCCGCCATGGGGGACATTCAGTACTTC.

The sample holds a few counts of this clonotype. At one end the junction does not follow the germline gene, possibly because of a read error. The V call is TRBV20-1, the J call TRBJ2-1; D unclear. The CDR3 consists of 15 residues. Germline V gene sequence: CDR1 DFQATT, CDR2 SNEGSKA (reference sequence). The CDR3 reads CCARDNAESYNEQFF. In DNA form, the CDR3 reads TGCTGTGCTAGAGACAACGCGGAGAGCTACAATGAGCAGTTCTTC.

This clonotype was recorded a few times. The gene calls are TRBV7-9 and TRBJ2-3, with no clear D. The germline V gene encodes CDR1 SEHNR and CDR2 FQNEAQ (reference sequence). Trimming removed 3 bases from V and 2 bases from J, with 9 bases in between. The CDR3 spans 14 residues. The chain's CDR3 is CASSFLGNTDTQYF. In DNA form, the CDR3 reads TGTGCCAGCAGCTTCCTTGGAAACACAGATACGCAGTATTTT.

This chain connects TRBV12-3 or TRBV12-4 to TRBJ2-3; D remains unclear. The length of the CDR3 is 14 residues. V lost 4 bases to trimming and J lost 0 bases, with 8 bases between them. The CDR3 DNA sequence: TGTGCCAGCAGTTCCGTATCTAGCACAGATACGCAGTATTTT. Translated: CASSSVSSTDTQYF.

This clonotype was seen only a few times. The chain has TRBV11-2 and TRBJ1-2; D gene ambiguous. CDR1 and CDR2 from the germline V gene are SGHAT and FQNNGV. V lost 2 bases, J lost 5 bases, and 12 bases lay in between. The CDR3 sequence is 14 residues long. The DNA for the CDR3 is TGTGCCAGCAGCTTAAGGGCAGGAGGGTATGGCTACACCTTC. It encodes CASSLRAGGYGYTF.

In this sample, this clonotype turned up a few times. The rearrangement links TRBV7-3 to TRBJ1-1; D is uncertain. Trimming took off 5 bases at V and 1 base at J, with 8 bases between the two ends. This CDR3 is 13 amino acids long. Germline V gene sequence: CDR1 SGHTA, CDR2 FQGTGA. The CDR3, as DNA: TGTGCCAGCAGCCCCACATCGAACACTGAAGCTTTCTTT. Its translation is CASSPTSNTEAFF.

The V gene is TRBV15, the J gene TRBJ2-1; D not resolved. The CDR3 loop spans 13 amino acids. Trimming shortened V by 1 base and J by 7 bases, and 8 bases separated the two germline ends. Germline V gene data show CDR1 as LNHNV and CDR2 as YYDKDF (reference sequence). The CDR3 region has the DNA TGTGCCACCAGCAGAGCCCCACAGAATGAGCAGTTCTTC. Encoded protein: CATSRAPQNEQFF.

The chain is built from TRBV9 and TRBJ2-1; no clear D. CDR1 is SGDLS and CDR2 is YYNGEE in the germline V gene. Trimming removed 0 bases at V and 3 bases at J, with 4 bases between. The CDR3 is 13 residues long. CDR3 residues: CASSVGFYNEQFF. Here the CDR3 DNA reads TGTGCCAGCAGCGTAGGATTCTACAATGAGCAGTTCTTC.

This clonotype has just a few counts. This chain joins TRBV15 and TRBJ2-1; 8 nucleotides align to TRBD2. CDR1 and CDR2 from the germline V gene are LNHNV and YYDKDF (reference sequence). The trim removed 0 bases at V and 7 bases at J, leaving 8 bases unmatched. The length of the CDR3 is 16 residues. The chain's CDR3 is CATSRDTSGAFNEQFF. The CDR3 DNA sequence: TGTGCCACCAGCAGAGACACTAGCGGAGCCTTTAATGAGCAGTTCTTC.

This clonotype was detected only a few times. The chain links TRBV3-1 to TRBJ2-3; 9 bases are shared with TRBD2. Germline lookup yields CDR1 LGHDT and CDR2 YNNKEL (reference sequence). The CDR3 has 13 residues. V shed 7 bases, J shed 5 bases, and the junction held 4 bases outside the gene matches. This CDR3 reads CASTTTSGDTQYF. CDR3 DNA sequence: TGTGCCAGCACCACGACTAGCGGAGATACGCAGTATTTT.

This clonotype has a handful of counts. The CDR3: CASSQRTGGLNIQYF. DNA for the CDR3: TGTGCCAGCTCACAACGGACAGGGGGCTTAAACATTCAGTACTTC. This sequence joins TRBV18 and TRBJ2-4; 11 nucleotides match TRBD1. The CDR3 contains 15 residues. The germline V gene encodes CDR1 KGHSH and CDR2 LQKENI. The V and J ends lost 4 bases and 6 bases, in that order; junction bases with no gene match: 5.

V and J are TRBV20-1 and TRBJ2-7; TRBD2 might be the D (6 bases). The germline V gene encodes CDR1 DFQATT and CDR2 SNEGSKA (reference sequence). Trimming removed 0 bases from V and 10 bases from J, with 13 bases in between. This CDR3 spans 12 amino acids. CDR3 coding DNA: TGCAGTGCTAGAGACATAAGACTAGTACAGTACTTC. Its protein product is CSARDIRLVQYF.